The count of the clone carrying this T cell receptor (beta chain) is one. The source of the sample is a study of T cell responses to AZD1222 COVID-19 vaccine. Only in-frame clones appear in the TCRdb table, and some are missing; sequencing was by immunoSEQ multiplex PCR. Among 150,000 to 200,000 clones listed, 80% to 90% were seen once. The sequence came from an adult in good health. The sample consisted of peripheral blood, taken on day 0 of AZD1222 vaccination.

The DNA of the CDR3 is TGTGCCAGTAGTTCCGCGGGGGGCAGCCTATCGGGTGGAAACACCATATATTTT. It encodes CASSSAGGSLSGGNTIYF. V usage is TRBV19 and J usage is TRBJ1-3, with TRBD1 as a possible D gene (6 bases). The CDR3 contains 18 residues. V was trimmed by 5 bases and J by 3 bases, leaving 23 bases between them. The germline V gene encodes CDR1 LNHDA and CDR2 SQIVND (reference sequence).